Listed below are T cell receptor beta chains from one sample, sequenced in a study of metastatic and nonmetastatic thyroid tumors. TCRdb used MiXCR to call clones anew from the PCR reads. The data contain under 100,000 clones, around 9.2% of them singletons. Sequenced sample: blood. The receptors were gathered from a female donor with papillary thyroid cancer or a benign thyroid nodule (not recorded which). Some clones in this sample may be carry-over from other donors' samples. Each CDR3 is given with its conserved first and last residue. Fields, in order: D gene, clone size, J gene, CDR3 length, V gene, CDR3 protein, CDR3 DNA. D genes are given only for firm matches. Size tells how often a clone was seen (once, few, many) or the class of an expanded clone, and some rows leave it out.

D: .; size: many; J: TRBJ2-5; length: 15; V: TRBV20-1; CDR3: CSARDGGDHSETQYF; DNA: TGCAGTGCTAGAGACGGCGGGGACCACAGTGAGACCCAGTACTTC
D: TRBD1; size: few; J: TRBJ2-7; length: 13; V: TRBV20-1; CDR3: CSATRQGHYEQYF; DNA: TGCAGTGCTACAAGACAGGGACACTACGAGCAGTACTTC
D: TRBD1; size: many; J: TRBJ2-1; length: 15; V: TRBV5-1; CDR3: CASSNGQGLNNEQFF; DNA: TGCGCCAGCAGCAACGGACAGGGGCTCAACAATGAGCAGTTCTTC
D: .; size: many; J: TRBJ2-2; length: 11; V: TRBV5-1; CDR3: CASSFGGELFF; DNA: TGCGCCAGCAGCTTCGGCGGGGAGCTGTTTTTT
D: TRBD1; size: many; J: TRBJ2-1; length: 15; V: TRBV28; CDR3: CASSQPNRGKDEQFF; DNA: TGTGCCAGCAGTCAGCCGAACAGGGGGAAGGATGAGCAGTTCTTC
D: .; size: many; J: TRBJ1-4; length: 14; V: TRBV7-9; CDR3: CASSFAGEREKLFF; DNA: TGTGCCAGCAGCTTCGCAGGGGAGAGGGAAAAACTGTTTTTT
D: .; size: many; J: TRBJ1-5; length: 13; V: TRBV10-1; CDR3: CASSDDADQPQHF; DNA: TGCGCCAGCAGTGACGACGCCGATCAGCCCCAGCATTTT
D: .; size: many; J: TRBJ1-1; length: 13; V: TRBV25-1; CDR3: CASSARENTEAFF; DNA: TGTGCCAGCAGTGCCCGGGAGAACACTGAAGCTTTCTTT
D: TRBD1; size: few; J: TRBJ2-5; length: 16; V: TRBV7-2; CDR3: CASSKPQGVGLETKYF; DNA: TGTGCCAGCAGCAAGCCACAGGGGGTGGGGTTAGAGACCAAGTACTTC
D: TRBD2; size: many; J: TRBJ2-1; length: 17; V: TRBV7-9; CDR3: CASTFVSGTSPSFSQFF; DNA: TGTGCCAGCACCTTCGTGTCCGGGACTAGCCCCTCTTTCTCTCAGTTCTTC
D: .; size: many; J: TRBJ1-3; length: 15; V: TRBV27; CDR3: CASSLGHQSGNTIYF; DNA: TGTGCCAGCAGTTTAGGACACCAATCTGGAAACACCATATATTTT
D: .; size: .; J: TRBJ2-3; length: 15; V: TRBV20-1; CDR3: CSARSDTGGTDTQYF; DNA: TGCAGTGCTAGAAGTGATACAGGTGGCACAGATACGCAGTATTTT
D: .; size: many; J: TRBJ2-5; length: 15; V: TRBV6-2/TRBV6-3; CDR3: CASSYSKTVKETQYF; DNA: TGTGCCAGCAGTTACTCGAAAACAGTTAAAGAGACCCAGTACTTC
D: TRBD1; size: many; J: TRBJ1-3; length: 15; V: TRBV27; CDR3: CASRPGGAAGNTIYF; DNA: TGTGCCAGCAGGCCAGGGGGCGCAGCAGGAAACACCATATATTTT
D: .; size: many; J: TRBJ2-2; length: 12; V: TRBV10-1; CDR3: CASSVADGELFF; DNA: TGCGCCAGCAGTGTAGCGGACGGGGAGCTGTTTTTT
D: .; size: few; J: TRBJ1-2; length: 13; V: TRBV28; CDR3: CASSLPGRYGYTF; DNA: TGTGCCAGCAGTTTACCGGGCCGGTATGGCTACACCTTC
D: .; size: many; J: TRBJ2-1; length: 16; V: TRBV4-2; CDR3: CASSHYVKGRYNEQFF; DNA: TGTGCCAGCAGCCATTATGTTAAAGGGAGGTACAATGAGCAGTTCTTC
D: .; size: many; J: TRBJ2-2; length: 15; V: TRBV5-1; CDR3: CASIKPGDSGGELFF; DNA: TGCGCCAGCATTAAACCGGGGGACTCAGGCGGGGAGCTGTTTTTT
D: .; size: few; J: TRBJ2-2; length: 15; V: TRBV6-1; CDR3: CASNKQLTHTGELFF; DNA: TGTGCCAGCAATAAACAGTTGACTCACACCGGGGAGCTGTTTTTT
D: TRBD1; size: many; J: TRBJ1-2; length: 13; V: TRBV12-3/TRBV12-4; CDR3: CASSSGQGGGYTF; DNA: TGTGCCAGCAGTTCGGGACAGGGGGGCGGCTACACCTTC
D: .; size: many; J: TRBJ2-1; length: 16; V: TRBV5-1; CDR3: CASSLARVGVRNEQFF; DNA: TGCGCCAGCAGCTTGGCCCGCGTTGGGGTTCGCAATGAGCAGTTCTTC
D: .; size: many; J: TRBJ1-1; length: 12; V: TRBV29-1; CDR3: CSVEDRDTEAFF; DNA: TGCAGCGTTGAAGACAGGGATACTGAAGCTTTCTTT
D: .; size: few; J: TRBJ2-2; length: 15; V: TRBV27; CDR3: CASSTSRDFTGEMFF; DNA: TGTGCCAGCAGTACGTCCCGGGACTTCACAGGGGAGATGTTTTTT
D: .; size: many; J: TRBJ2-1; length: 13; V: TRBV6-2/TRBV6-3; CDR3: CASSTFPHNEQFF; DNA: TGTGCCAGCAGCACCTTTCCCCACAATGAGCAGTTCTTC
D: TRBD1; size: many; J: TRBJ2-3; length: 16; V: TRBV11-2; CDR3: CASSSRQGTRTDTQYF; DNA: TGTGCCAGCAGCTCCCGACAGGGGACGAGGACAGATACGCAGTATTTT
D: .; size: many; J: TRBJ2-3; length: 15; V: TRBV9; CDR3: CASSVEGRGEDTQYF; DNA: TGTGCCAGCAGCGTAGAGGGAAGGGGGGAAGATACGCAGTATTTT
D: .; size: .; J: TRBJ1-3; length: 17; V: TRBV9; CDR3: CASSVEGLWGGGNTIYF; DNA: TGTGCCAGCAGCGTAGAAGGCCTTTGGGGAGGTGGAAACACCATATATTTT
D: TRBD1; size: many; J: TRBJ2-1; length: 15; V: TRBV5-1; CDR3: CASSLTGESYNEQFF; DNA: TGCGCCAGCAGCTTGACAGGGGAATCCTACAATGAGCAGTTCTTC
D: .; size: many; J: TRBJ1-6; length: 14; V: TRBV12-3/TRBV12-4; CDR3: CASSRRGDNSPLHF; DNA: TGTGCCAGTTCCCGCCGGGGGGATAATTCACCCCTCCACTTT
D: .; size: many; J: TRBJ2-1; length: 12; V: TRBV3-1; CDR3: CASSPSYNEQFF; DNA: TGTGCCAGCAGCCCTTCCTACAATGAGCAGTTCTTC
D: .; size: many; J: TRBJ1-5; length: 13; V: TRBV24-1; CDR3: CATSQGSNQPQHF; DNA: TGTGCCACCTCGCAGGGTAGCAATCAGCCCCAGCATTTT
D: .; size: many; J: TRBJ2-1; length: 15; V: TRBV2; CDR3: CASSEYRAGDNEQFF; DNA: TGTGCCAGCAGTGAGTACAGGGCGGGGGACAATGAGCAGTTCTTC
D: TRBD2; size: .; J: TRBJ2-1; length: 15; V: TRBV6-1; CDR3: CASSGSGLAANEQFF; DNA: TGTGCCAGCAGTGGGTCGGGACTAGCCGCCAATGAGCAGTTCTTC
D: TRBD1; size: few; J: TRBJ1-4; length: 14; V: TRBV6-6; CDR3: CASSYRTGEVQLFF; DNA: TGTGCCAGCAGTTACCGGACAGGGGAGGTTCAACTGTTTTTT
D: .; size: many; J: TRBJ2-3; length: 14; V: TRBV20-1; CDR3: CSASSQSSTDTQYF; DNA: TGCAGTGCTAGTTCTCAGTCTAGCACAGATACGCAGTATTTT
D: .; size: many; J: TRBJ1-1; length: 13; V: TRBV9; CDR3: CASSEGPNTEAFF; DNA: TGTGCCAGCAGCGAGGGACCGAACACTGAAGCTTTCTTT
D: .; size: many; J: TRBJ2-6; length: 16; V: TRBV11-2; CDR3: CASSLGHLSGANVLTF; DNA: TGTGCCAGCAGCTTGGGACACCTCTCTGGGGCCAACGTCCTGACTTTC
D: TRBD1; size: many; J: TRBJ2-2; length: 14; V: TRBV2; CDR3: CASTPGTGVGELFF; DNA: TGTGCCAGCACCCCCGGGACAGGAGTCGGGGAGCTGTTTTTT
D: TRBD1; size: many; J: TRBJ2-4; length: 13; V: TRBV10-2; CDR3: CASSEYPQGIQYF; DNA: TGCGCCAGCAGTGAGTACCCACAGGGGATTCAGTACTTC
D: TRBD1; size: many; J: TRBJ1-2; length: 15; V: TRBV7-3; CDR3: CASSITGGANYGYTF; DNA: TGTGCCAGCAGCATCACAGGGGGAGCTAACTATGGCTACACCTTC
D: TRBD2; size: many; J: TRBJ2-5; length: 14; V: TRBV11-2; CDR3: CASSPTGLVETQYF; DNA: TGTGCCAGCAGCCCCACCGGACTAGTTGAGACCCAGTACTTC
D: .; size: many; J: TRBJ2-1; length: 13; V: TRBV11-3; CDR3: CASSQGKINEQFF; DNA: TGTGCCAGCAGCCAGGGTAAAATCAATGAGCAGTTCTTC
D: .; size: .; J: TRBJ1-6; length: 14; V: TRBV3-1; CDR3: CASSQDRGNSPLHF; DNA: TGTGCCAGCAGCCAAGACAGGGGCAATTCACCCCTACACTTT
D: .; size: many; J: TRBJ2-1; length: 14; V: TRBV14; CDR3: CASSQARSRGEQFF; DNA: TGTGCCAGCAGCCAAGCTCGATCTCGCGGTGAGCAGTTCTTC
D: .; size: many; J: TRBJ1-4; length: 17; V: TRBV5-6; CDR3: CASSTLTDLTTNEKLFF; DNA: TGTGCCAGCAGCACATTGACAGACTTAACAACTAATGAAAAACTGTTTTTT
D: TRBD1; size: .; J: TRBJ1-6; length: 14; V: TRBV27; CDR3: CASSLRQGGSPLHF; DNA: TGTGCCAGCAGTTTACGACAGGGGGGCTCACCCCTCCACTTT
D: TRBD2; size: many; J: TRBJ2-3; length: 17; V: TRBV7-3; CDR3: CASSLTSSGASTDTQYF; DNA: TGTGCCAGCAGCTTAACCTCTAGCGGGGCTAGCACAGATACGCAGTATTTT
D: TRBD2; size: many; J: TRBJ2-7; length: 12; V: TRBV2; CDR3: CARSGGASEQYF; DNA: TGTGCCAGGAGCGGGGGGGCCAGCGAGCAGTACTTC
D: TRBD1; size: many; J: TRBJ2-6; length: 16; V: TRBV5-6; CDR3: CASSLQGAGGANVLTF; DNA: TGTGCCAGCAGCTTGCAGGGGGCGGGAGGGGCCAACGTCCTGACTTTC
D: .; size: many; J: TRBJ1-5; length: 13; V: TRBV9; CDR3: CASSPNMNQPQHF; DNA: TGTGCCAGCAGCCCCAACATGAATCAGCCCCAGCATTTT
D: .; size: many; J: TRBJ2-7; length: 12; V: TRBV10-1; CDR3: CASSEYGVGQYF; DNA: TGCGCCAGCAGTGAGTATGGAGTTGGACAGTACTTC
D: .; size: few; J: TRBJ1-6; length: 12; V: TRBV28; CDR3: CASITGSSPLHF; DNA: TGTGCCAGCATTACAGGTAGCTCACCCCTCCACTTT